This TCR beta chain is from a study of blood T cell repertoires in COVID-19. Assay used: immunoSEQ multiplex PCR; TCRdb lists only in-frame clones, some missing. There are about 400,000 clones in the sample; around 90% occur only once, and 1% to 1.5% lies in the top ten. V lost 5 bases to trimming and J lost 11 bases; unmatched junction nucleotides: 9. In germline, CDR1 is MNHEY, CDR2 SVGAGI. This CDR3 has 13 residues. The specimen sequenced was peripheral blood. The clonotype was recovered from a middle-aged man with acute or convalescent COVID-19. This rearrangement joins TRBV6-5 to TRBJ1-1, with 9 positions matching TRBD1. CDR3 bases: TGTGCCAGCAGTATAATGGGACAGGGAGATGCTTTCTTT. Its translation is CASSIMGQGDAFF.